The sequence of this T cell receptor beta chain was determined in a study of blood T cell repertoires in COVID-19. Study information: From T cells, B-cell-depleted T cells, or PBMCs came the material, which was cDNA or gDNA.

The study recruited people aged roughly 18 to 100 years across approximately 24 US areas. Participants' reported clinical history set cohort assignment. In the original workflow: The authors estimated nucleated cell counts from reference gene primer amplification. Using immunoSEQ multiplex PCR, the repertoire was profiled, and TCRdb retains in-frame clones only, with some absent. V, J and clone size are taken as reported in that table, and D and trimming were inferred from the DNA itself. Of over 200,000 clones detected, 85% to 90% appear once; the ten largest clones hold roughly 4%. This TCR was sampled from a woman aged 25 to 39 with acute COVID-19. The sample was PBMCs or T cells enriched from blood (not recorded which).

CDR3 sequence reads: CASSPEQDPSVYEQYF. The CDR3 coding sequence is TGTGCCAGCTCACCCGAACAGGACCCCTCGGTCTACGAGCAGTACTTC. The genes are TRBV18 and TRBJ2-7; a possible D gene is TRBD1 (5 bases). Per the germline V gene, CDR1 is KGHSH and CDR2 is LQKENI. The CDR3 consists of 16 residues. Trimming cost V 3 bases and J 3 bases, with 18 bases left between them.